This passage covers 28 T cell receptor beta chains from one sample sequenced in a study of tumor-infiltrating lymphocytes in primary liver carcinoma (dated by TCRdb to about 2017). Total RNA and DNA were co-extracted without cell sorting from about 19-30 mg of bulk tissue using the AllPrep DNA/RNA mini kit. The instrument given in TCRdb is Illumina HiSeq 2500. Starting from approximately 0.5 ug total RNA, TCRbeta-specific cDNA was produced by reverse transcription with a constant-region primer and ProtoScript II reverse transcriptase. The TCRbeta libraries were prepared through three rounds of nested multiplex PCR following a slightly modified ARM-PCR procedure. The first two PCR rounds used multiplex TRBV1-TRBV30 forward primers with a Cbeta reverse primer, each for about 11 cycles. The public sequencing data were trimmed at Q25 with fastp and processed into clonotypes with MiXCR by TCRdb, which kept only in-frame beta chains. When rows share a CDR3 protein, they turn into one entry using the most common DNA and genes. In this sample the table shows some 110,000 distinct CDR3 sequences, 64% of which occur a single time. The ten largest account for about 8% of the sample.

Source material: liver tumor tissue from sampling region 3. In light of the paper, this sample's cell subset or site label describes: tumor region T3, left-lateral pole. Every receptor here comes from a woman aged 55-70 years with primary liver carcinoma and hepatitis B virus infection.

This clonotype was seen ten or more times. The chain joins TRBV6-5 to TRBJ2-6; the D gene is possibly TRBD1 (6 bases). The germline CDR1 and CDR2 sequences are MNHEY and SVGAGI. Trimming removed 5 bases at V and 0 bases at J, with 14 bases between. The CDR3 length is 17 residues. CDR3 in amino acids: CASSLDRPDSGANVLTF. CDR3 in DNA: TGTGCCAGCAGTCTTGACAGGCCCGACTCTGGGGCCAACGTCCTGACTTTC.

This sequence joins TRBV20-1 and TRBJ1-5, with 8 bases fitting TRBD1. Germline lookup yields CDR1 DFQATT and CDR2 SNEGSKA (reference sequence). Losses at the gene ends were 1 base for V and 2 bases for J; bases not matched to a gene: 13. CDR3 length equals 18 residues. CDR3 in DNA: TGCAGTGCTAGAGGCCCCCCGGTGACAGGGGTCGGCAATCAGCCCCAGCATTTT. Translated, it gives CSARGPPVTGVGNQPQHF.

A note on this clonotype: A read error may produce the germline difference seen at one junction end. This chain connects TRBV29-1 to TRBJ2-2; TRBD1 might be the D (7 bases). CDR1 SQVTM and CDR2 ANQGSEA come from the germline V gene. The CDR3 sequence is 14 residues long. The CDR3 loop reads CSVAGRGVTGELFF. The CDR3 DNA reads as TGCAGTGTTGCCGGCAGGGGGGTTACCGGGGAGCTGTTTTTT.

Remarks on this clonotype: At one end the junction does not follow the germline gene, possibly because of a read error. As DNA, the CDR3 is TGTGCCAGCAGTTTCTTCACGACCGACAATGAGCAGCTCTTC. This gives the protein CASSFFTTDNEQLF. V usage is TRBV28 and J usage is TRBJ2-1, with unresolved D. CDR1 is MDHEN and CDR2 is SYDVKM in the germline V gene. This CDR3 contains 14 residues.

A note on this clonotype: This may stem from a read error, because a much larger clone lies one nucleotide away. The chain combines TRBV28 with TRBJ2-3; 7 nucleotides line up with TRBD1. Unmatched junction bases numbered 4, after V lost 5 bases and J lost 5 bases. Germline V CDR1 and CDR2: MDHEN, SYDVKM. This CDR3 comprises 13 residues. CDR3 sequence: CASSTRQGDTQYF. The CDR3 DNA sequence: TGTGCCAGCAGTACAAGACAGGGAGATACGCAGTATTTT.

In regard to this clonotype: The junction does not match germline at one end; this may be a read error. The rearrangement links TRBV11-2 to TRBJ2-4; no clear D. From germline, CDR1 is SGHAT and CDR2 FQNNGV. The CDR3 contains 12 residues. As DNA, the CDR3 is TGTGCCAGCAGCTTAGCAGGAGACATTCAGCACTTC. Translating gives CASSLAGDIQHF.

This chain joins TRBV7-3 and TRBJ2-3; D is unclear. The V end lost 1 base, the J end lost 2 bases, and 10 bases lay between the germline ends. The CDR3 contains 15 residues. CDR1 SGHTA and CDR2 FQGTGA come from the germline V gene. DNA of the CDR3: TGTGCCAGCAGCTTAATGGGCGGTTACACAGATACGCAGTATTTT. As protein: CASSLMGGYTDTQYF.

The gene calls are TRBV5-6 and TRBJ2-3, with 7 nucleotides matching TRBD2. V lost 5 bases to trimming and J lost 11 bases; unmatched junction nucleotides: 17. The germline V gene encodes CDR1 SGHDT and CDR2 YYEEEE. The CDR3 is made up of 15 amino acids. The CDR3 DNA follows: TGTGCCAGCAGTCGAACCGGGACTAACCAGACGCAGCAGTATTTT. Amino acid sequence: CASSRTGTNQTQQYF.

A word on this clonotype: The conserved final phenylalanine or tryptophan is absent from the CDR3, which likely points to a read error. The limits of the CDR3 on the DNA are not certain, so only TCRdb's listed CDR3 is given. The chain uses TRBV6-2 or TRBV6-3 and TRBJ2-5; the D segment call TRBD2 is taken from the table without a DNA check. Germline-derived CDR1 and CDR2 are MNHEY and SVGEGT. The CDR3 length equals 19 residues, ends included. The CDR3 here is CASSSYGISGSSTRETQYL.

On this clonotype: Relative to the germline gene, one junction end is altered; a read error may explain this. The rearrangement joins TRBV12-3 or TRBV12-4 to TRBJ2-7, with 12 bases matching TRBD1. The CDR3 runs 14 residues. Here the CDR3 reads CASNMGTGGYEQYF. Here the CDR3 DNA reads TGTGCCAGCAATATGGGGACAGGGGGCTACGAACAGTACTTC.

This clonotype was recorded once. Just one base apart from a much larger clone, this may be a read error. The chain carries TRBV11-2 and TRBJ2-3; 7 nucleotides agree with TRBD1. The CDR3 loop spans 17 amino acids. The V and J ends lost 4 bases and 4 bases, in that order; junction bases with no gene match: 14. Germline CDR1 is SGHAT and CDR2 is FQNNGV. The CDR3 spells CASSSETGYEFSDTQYF. In nucleotides, the CDR3 is TGTGCCAGCAGCTCCGAGACAGGGTACGAGTTTTCAGATACGCAGTATTTT.

With respect to this clonotype: A much larger clone differs by one base, so this may be a read error. The chain is built from TRBV6-1 and TRBJ2-1, with 7 bases fitting TRBD1. The CDR3 sequence is 15 residues long. From germline, CDR1 is MNHNS and CDR2 SASEGT. The CDR3 DNA reads TGTGTCAGCAGAGGGGGCGAGAGCTCCTACAATGAGCAGTTCTTC. Translating gives CVSRGGESSYNEQFF.

A remark on this clonotype: At one end the junction does not follow the germline gene, possibly because of a read error. The chain joins TRBV10-3 to TRBJ2-5; tentative D call: TRBD2 (5 bases). There are 14 residues in the CDR3. Germline V gives CDR1 ENHRY, CDR2 SYGVKD. The CDR3 protein is CAISESGRSETRYF. The CDR3 DNA follows: TGTGCCATCAGTGAGTCGGGGAGAAGTGAGACCCGGTACTTC.

For this clonotype: The germline gene is not matched at one end of the junction; a read error may be the cause. The J gene is TRBJ2-2, the V gene TRBV6-5; D may be TRBD2 (5 bases). The germline V gene has CDR1 MNHEY and CDR2 SVGAGI. The CDR3 runs to 17 residues. The CDR3 sequence: CAGSYSNPSRNTGELFF. For the CDR3, the DNA is TGTGCCGGCAGTTACTCGAACCCTAGCAGAAACACCGGGGAGCTGTTTTTT.

To note about this clonotype: It may be a read error: a sequence one base away is much more abundant. This chain uses TRBV6-5 with TRBJ2-3, with a weak D call TRBD2 (5 bases). Germline values: CDR1 MNHEY, CDR2 SVGAGI. The CDR3 covers 14 residues. The CDR3, as DNA: TGTGACAGCAGCCCTGAGGGCCCCACAGATACGCAGTATTTT. Its translation is CDSSPEGPTDTQYF.

A note on this clonotype: A much larger clone lies one base from this, so it may be a read error. This chain connects TRBV5-6 to TRBJ1-2; a possible D gene is TRBD1 (6 bases). CDR1 SGHDT and CDR2 YYEEEE come from the germline V gene. CDR3 length: 13 amino acids. The CDR3 sequence is CVSRSGQLYGYTF. In DNA form, the CDR3 reads TGTGTCAGCAGATCTGGACAGCTCTATGGCTACACCTTC.

Notes on this clonotype: This may be a read error: a much more frequent sequence differs by one nucleotide. This chain joins TRBV6-5 and TRBJ2-5; 9 bases align to TRBD1. The CDR3 length is 15 residues. The germline V gene has CDR1 MNHEY and CDR2 SVGAGI. CDR3 region: CVSSFGQGRQETQYF. The DNA of the CDR3 is TGTGTCAGCAGTTTTGGACAGGGGAGACAAGAGACCCAGTACTTC.

The table lists this clonotype with many counts. The chain uses TRBV5-4 and TRBJ1-1; a possible D gene is TRBD1 (5 bases). V was clipped by 4 bases and J by 5 bases, with 15 bases between them. Germline lookup yields CDR1 SGHNT and CDR2 YYREEE (reference sequence). This CDR3 has 14 residues. Here the CDR3 reads CASSPGGVGTEAFF. The CDR3 DNA reads TGTGCCAGCAGCCCGGGGGGAGTTGGGACTGAAGCTTTCTTT.

In its sample, this clonotype was seen many times. V and J are TRBV7-9 and TRBJ2-7, with D tentatively TRBD1 or TRBD2 (5 bases each). V was clipped by 0 bases and J by 13 bases, with 16 bases between them. The CDR3 runs 13 residues. Germline V CDR1 and CDR2: SEHNR, FQNEAQ (reference sequence). In nucleotides, the CDR3 is TGTGCCAGCAGCTTAGCTGGGACGCTTCAACCTTACTTC. Translating gives CASSLAGTLQPYF. Supplemented by reference TRBV7-9 and TRBJ2-7, the full variable domain reads DTGVSQNPRHKITKRGQNVTFRCDPISEHNRLYWYRQTLGQGPEFLTYFQNEAQLEKSRLLSDRFSAERPKGSFSTLEIQRTEQGDSAMYLCASSLAGTLQPYFGPGTRLTVT.

The gene calls are TRBV6-5 and TRBJ1-4; 9 bases are shared with TRBD1. The CDR3 contains 13 residues. The germline V gene encodes CDR1 MNHEY and CDR2 SVGAGI. V lost 5 bases to trimming and J lost 10 bases; unmatched junction nucleotides: 5. CDR3 nucleotides: TGTGCCAGCAGTAGCCGACAGGGGGGAAAACTGTTTTTT. It specifies CASSSRQGGKLFF.

As to this clonotype: The CDR3 does not end in the conserved phenylalanine or tryptophan, so this is likely a read error. J is TRBJ1-5 and V is TRBV12-3 or TRBV12-4; the D gene is possibly TRBD1 (5 bases). This CDR3 has 14 amino acids. The CDR3 spells CASSSGSGDQPQHY. DNA for the CDR3: TGCGCCAGCAGTTCAGGGTCGGGGGATCAGCCCCAGCATTAT.

A note on this clonotype: The germline gene is not matched at one end of the junction; a read error may be the cause. The J gene is TRBJ2-2, the V gene TRBV6-6; D possibly uses TRBD1 or TRBD2 (5 bases each). Germline lookup yields CDR1 MNHNY and CDR2 SVGAGI (reference sequence). The CDR3 totals 16 residues. Here the CDR3 DNA reads TGTGCAAGCAGTTACATGGGGGTTGGAGGCACCGGGGAGCTGTTTTTT. Amino acid sequence: CASSYMGVGGTGELFF.

Points on this clonotype: The junction shows a germline mismatch at one end, possibly a read error. V gene TRBV4-1 combines with J gene TRBJ1-1; D is unclear. The CDR3 loop spans 19 amino acids. Germline V CDR1 and CDR2: MGHRA, YSYEKL. CDR3 loop: CASSQEGSPLMSVNSEAVF. CDR3 nucleotide sequence: TGCGCCAGCAGCCAAGAGGGATCCCCCCTGATGTCAGTGAACAGTGAAGCTGTCTTT.

The table lists this clonotype with a few counts. The genes are TRBV24-1 and TRBJ2-5; TRBD1 agrees at 7 bases. V trimming: 2 bases; J trimming: 2 bases; junction bases outside the gene matches: 4. The CDR3 is 15 amino acids. CDR1 and CDR2 from the germline V gene are KGHDR and SFDVKD. The CDR3 coding sequence is TGTGCCACCAGTGATTCCGGACAGGCGCAAGAGACCCAGTACTTC. It yields the protein CATSDSGQAQETQYF.

V is TRBV11-2 and J is TRBJ2-5; no clear D gene. The CDR3 loop spans 13 amino acids. V lost 1 base, J lost 4 bases, and 7 bases lay in between. Germline V gene data show CDR1 as SGHAT and CDR2 as FQNNGV. The CDR3 DNA is TGTGCCAGCAGCTTAGCCAGGAGAGAGACCCAGTACTTC. It encodes CASSLARRETQYF.

The chain combines TRBV11-1 with TRBJ2-1; D is undetermined. The CDR3 is 14 residues long. In germline, CDR1 is SGHAT, CDR2 FQDESV (reference sequence). The ends were cut back, 1 base at V and 6 bases at J, with 10 bases in the middle. CDR3 residues: CASSLGSVGNEQFF. The CDR3 bases are TGTGCCAGCAGCTTAGGCAGTGTGGGCAATGAGCAGTTCTTC. The whole variable domain, filled in from reference TRBV11-1 and TRBJ2-1, reads EAEVAQSPRYKITEKSQAVAFWCDPISGHATLYWYRQILGQGPELLVQFQDESVVDDSQLPKDRFSAERLKGVDSTLKIQPAELGDSAMYLCASSLGSVGNEQFFGPGTRLTVL.

Turning to this clonotype: A junction boundary mismatches the germline segment, possibly from a read error. The V gene is TRBV6-1, the J gene TRBJ2-3; D unresolved. Germline V CDR1 and CDR2: MNHNS, SASEGT. The CDR3 loop spans 14 amino acids. CDR3 nucleotides: TGTGCCTGCAGTGATGGTGGCCCTACGGATACGCAGTATTTT. This sequence encodes CACSDGGPTDTQYF.

This clonotype has more than one count but fewer than ten. This chain uses TRBV28 with TRBJ1-5, with a weak D call TRBD1 (5 bases). The CDR3 length is 16 residues. Between the trimmed V and J ends, which lost 4 bases and 1 base, there was a span of 14 bases. Germline-derived CDR1 and CDR2 are MDHEN and SYDVKM. CDR3 sequence: CASSSIQGSSNQPQHF. The DNA of the CDR3 is TGTGCCAGCAGTTCGATCCAGGGCTCAAGCAATCAGCCCCAGCATTTT.